Listed here are 8 T cell receptor beta chains from one sample, sequenced in a study of T-cell memory formation after mild COVID-19. TCRdb re-called the 5' RACE reads with MiXCR, one entry per CDR3 protein. The table shows 450,000 or so distinct CDR3 sequences, with roughly 25% occurring only once. Specimen: PBMCs or a T cell subset sorted from them (not recorded which). Receptor source: an adult woman who had mild COVID-19 (a few samples of this study predate the infection). Cell type and time point are not known.

The chain links TRBV24-1 to TRBJ2-3, with a possible D match to TRBD1 (6 bases). Trimming took 1 base from V and 5 from J, leaving 12 bases between them. Germline V gene sequence: CDR1 KGHDR, CDR2 SFDVKD. The CDR3 totals 15 residues. This CDR3 reads CATSDFEQGRDTQYF. Here the CDR3 DNA reads TGTGCCACCAGTGATTTCGAACAGGGAAGAGATACGCAGTATTTT.

The rearrangement uses TRBV5-1 and TRBJ2-7; 7 nucleotides agree with TRBD1. The CDR3 spans 17 residues. Losses at the gene ends were 2 bases for V and 2 bases for J; bases not matched to a gene: 13. The germline gives CDR1 SGHRS, CDR2 YFSETQ. CDR3 sequence: CASSLQRVAGGPYEQYF. The CDR3, as DNA: TGCGCCAGCAGCTTACAAAGGGTGGCAGGGGGACCCTACGAGCAGTACTTC.

The DNA of the CDR3 is TGTGCCAGCAGTGGGACAGGGGGTTCCTACGAGCAGTACTTC. Protein: CASSGTGGSYEQYF. The V and J genes are TRBV2 and TRBJ2-7; 10 bases align to TRBD1. The V segment lost 4 bases and the J segment 1 base; nucleotides outside the gene matches: 1. Germline loops: CDR1 SNHLY, CDR2 FYNNEI. The CDR3 is 14 residues long. The entire variable domain, with the rest obtained from reference TRBV2 and TRBJ2-7, is as follows: EPEVTQTPSHQVTQMGQEVILRCVPISNHLYFYWYRQILGQKVEFLVSFYNNEISEKSEIFDDQFSVERPDGSNFTLKIRSTKLEDSAMYFCASSGTGGSYEQYFGPGTRLTVT.

The V and J genes are TRBV13 and TRBJ2-7, with TRBD2 matching over 7 bases. CDR1 PRHDT and CDR2 FYEKMQ come from the germline V gene (reference sequence). The V and J ends lost 5 bases and 4 bases, in that order; junction bases with no gene match: 8. This CDR3 is built from 14 residues. The CDR3 DNA reads as TGTGCCAGCAGCCTGCGAAGTAGCGGGTACGAGCAGTACTTC. The encoded protein is CASSLRSSGYEQYF.

CDR3 region: CATRGASNTGELFF. In DNA, the CDR3 is TGTGCCACCCGCGGGGCCTCGAACACCGGGGAGCTGTTTTTT. The chain recombines TRBV10-3 with TRBJ2-2, with D perhaps matching TRBD2 (6 bases). CDR3 size: 14 residues. Trimming removed 10 bases at V and 0 bases at J, with 12 bases between. Germline loops: CDR1 ENHRY, CDR2 SYGVKD.

This clonotype was detected a few times. The J gene is TRBJ1-2, the V gene TRBV7-2; a possible D gene is TRBD1 (6 bases). Germline V gene lookup returns CDR1 SGHTA and CDR2 FQGNSA. Trimming shortened V by 2 bases and J by 6 bases, and 13 bases separated the two germline ends. This CDR3 spans 14 amino acids. CDR3 coding DNA: TGTGCCAGCAGCTTAAGACAGGTCCTGGATGGCTACACCTTC. Translated, it gives CASSLRQVLDGYTF.

This clonotype was seen only a few times. This chain connects TRBV7-3 to TRBJ2-5; D might be TRBD1 (5 bases). Germline CDR1 SGHTA, CDR2 FQGTGA. The CDR3 is 13 residues long. V lost 5 bases and J 2 bases, leaving 9 bases between the germline ends. The CDR3 DNA sequence: TGTGCCAGCAGCCAGGGAATTCAAGAGACCCAGTACTTC. The encoded protein is CASSQGIQETQYF.

At least ten counts were recorded for this clonotype. The genes are TRBV12-3 or TRBV12-4 and TRBJ2-1; 10 bases are a match to TRBD2. The J segment lost 8 bases and the V segment lost 6 bases, leaving 10 bases of the junction unmatched. The CDR3 sequence is 15 residues long. CDR3 in amino acids: CASSLLAGLGDEQFF. The CDR3 DNA reads TGTGCCAGCAGCTTACTAGCGGGGTTAGGTGATGAGCAGTTCTTC.